Listed here are 12 T cell receptor beta chains from one sample, sequenced in a study of T cell changes during pregnancy in multiple sclerosis. Sequenced by immunoSEQ multiplex PCR; TCRdb stores in-frame clones only, minus some. The sample has fewer than 60,000 clones; around 92% are singletons. This material consisted of peripheral blood, taken after pregnancy. The receptors were gathered from a female donor in good health, enrolled as a control in a pregnancy study.

The chain joins TRBV25-1 to TRBJ1-5; D perhaps matches TRBD1 (5 bases). Germline-derived CDR1 and CDR2 are MGHDK and SYGVNS. This CDR3 contains 12 residues. With 3 bases removed from V and 6 bases from J, the gap between germline ends came to 6 bases. CDR3 bases: TGTGCCAGCAGTGAGGGACTTCAGCCCCAGCATTTT. Translating it yields CASSEGLQPQHF.

This clone has more than one count but fewer than ten. The V call is TRBV27, the J call TRBJ1-2, with 8 bases matching TRBD1. V lost 10 bases to trimming and J lost 2 bases; unmatched junction nucleotides: 9. The CDR3 totals 14 residues. CDR1 is MNHEY, CDR2 SMNVEV, per germline (reference sequence). CDR3 in amino acids: CATRSTGVNYGYTF. CDR3 nucleotide sequence: TGTGCCACCAGATCGACAGGGGTGAACTATGGCTACACCTTC.

This sequence joins TRBV18 and TRBJ2-5; 11 bases are a match to TRBD1. Trimming cost V 3 bases and J 4 bases; bases outside gene matches: 7. The CDR3 consists of 16 residues. Germline V CDR1 and CDR2: KGHSH, LQKENI. Written as DNA, the CDR3 is TGTGCCAGCTCACCCCTCGGACAGGGGGCGGGAGAGACCCAGTACTTC. This translates into CASSPLGQGAGETQYF.

The chain is built from TRBV19 and TRBJ1-2, with 8 positions matching TRBD1. V was pared by 8 bases and J by 2 bases, with 10 bases of the junction left unmatched. CDR1 LNHDA and CDR2 SQIVND come from the germline V gene (reference sequence). CDR3 size: 15 residues. CDR3 coding DNA: TGTGCCAGTTGGACAGGGACACTTTACAACTATGGCTACACCTTC. Translated, it gives CASWTGTLYNYGYTF.

This clone was found once. The V and J genes are TRBV6-5 and TRBJ1-1, with D uncertain. The V end was cut by 5 bases, the J end by 11 bases, with 18 bases between. CDR3 length: 13 amino acids. Looked up from germline, CDR1 is MNHEY and CDR2 is SVGAGI. The CDR3 region is CASSLLSGRGAFF. The CDR3, as DNA: TGTGCCAGCAGTCTACTGTCCGGGCGAGGGGCTTTCTTT.

The rearrangement joins TRBV10-3 to TRBJ2-2, with 9 bases lining up with TRBD1. CDR1 is ENHRY and CDR2 is SYGVKD in the germline V gene. Losses at the gene ends were 6 bases for V and 3 bases for J; bases not matched to a gene: 11. The CDR3 runs 17 residues. The chain's CDR3 is CAISIDRGKSDTGELFF. DNA of the CDR3: TGTGCCATCAGCATCGACAGGGGGAAATCGGACACCGGGGAGCTGTTTTTT.

This clone has only one observation. The chain has TRBV9 and TRBJ2-1; D is perhaps TRBD2 (5 bases). CDR1 and CDR2 from the germline V gene are SGDLS and YYNGEE. This CDR3 has 13 residues. With 0 bases removed from V and 6 bases from J, the gap between germline ends came to 7 bases. The CDR3 loop is CASSVARGNEQFF. CDR3 in DNA: TGTGCCAGCAGCGTAGCTCGGGGCAATGAGCAGTTCTTC.

The chain has TRBV27 and TRBJ2-1; 9 nucleotides line up with TRBD1. V shed 6 bases, J shed 6 bases, and the junction held 6 bases outside the gene matches. Germline loops: CDR1 MNHEY, CDR2 SMNVEV (reference sequence). This CDR3 has 14 amino acids. The chain's CDR3 is CASRPGQGRNEQFF. The CDR3 DNA reads TGTGCCAGCAGGCCGGGACAGGGACGCAATGAGCAGTTCTTC.

The chain has TRBV5-1 and TRBJ2-1; TRBD1 aligns across 8 bases. V trimming: 3 bases; J trimming: 2 bases; junction bases outside the gene matches: 4. Germline lookup yields CDR1 SGHRS and CDR2 YFSETQ. The CDR3 covers 15 residues. CDR3 in amino acids: CASSSGQGPYNEQFF. In DNA form, the CDR3 reads TGCGCCAGCAGCTCCGGACAGGGACCCTACAATGAGCAGTTCTTC. The entire variable domain, with the rest obtained from reference TRBV5-1 and TRBJ2-1, is as follows: KAGVTQTPRYLIKTRGQQVTLSCSPISGHRSVSWYQQTPGQGLQFLFEYFSETQRNKGNFPGRFSGRQFSNSRSEMNVSTLELGDSALYLCASSSGQGPYNEQFFGPGTRLTVL.

The rearrangement joins TRBV7-2 to TRBJ2-7, with 8 bases matching TRBD1. CDR3 length: 14 residues. The junction had 4 bases not matched to a gene; V was cut back by 1 base and J by 5 bases. Germline CDR1 is SGHTA and CDR2 is FQGNSA. The DNA of the CDR3 is TGTGCCAGCAGCTTAGAGACAGGGGTCCACGAGCAGTACTTC. This codes for CASSLETGVHEQYF.

The rearrangement uses TRBV30 and TRBJ2-2, with TRBD2 identical over 8 bases. Germline values: CDR1 GTSNPN, CDR2 SVGIG (reference sequence). The V gene end was trimmed by 7 bases and the J gene end by 5 bases; junction bases not matched to a gene: 6. The CDR3 has 13 residues. The CDR3 DNA reads TGTGCCTCTCCGGGACTAGGAACCGGGGAGCTGTTTTTT. The encoded protein is CASPGLGTGELFF.

Remarks on this clone: This CDR3 is also generated by other DNA sequences in the sample. This chain links TRBV5-1 with TRBJ1-1, with D perhaps matching TRBD1 (5 bases). Germline CDR1 is SGHRS and CDR2 is YFSETQ. Trimming removed 2 bases from V and 3 bases from J, with 8 bases in between. The CDR3 spans 13 residues. CDR3 bases: TGCGCCAGCAGCTTAGTAGGGGACACTGAAGCTTTCTTT. Its protein is CASSLVGDTEAFF.